The TCR beta chain described here comes from a study of blood T cell repertoires in COVID-19 (dated by TCRdb to 2018 to 2021). As for the study more broadly: Samples covering the acute and convalescent phases of COVID-19 were provided by collaborators in the United States, Italy and Spain. The material from the prospective study consisted of cDNA or gDNA derived from T cells, B-cell-depleted T cells, or PBMCs. Deeply sampled blood TCRbeta repertoires from subjects exposed to, actively infected with, or recovered from COVID-19 were included in the dataset. The repertoires were released in a freely available public database intended as a resource for research on the immune response to SARS-CoV-2. Samples were obtained from the ongoing ImmuneRACE study (first 160 participants) and from 1,200 or so subjects provided by 6 global collaborators. A de-identified subject ID, COVID-19 status, age in years and sex were almost always included in the sample metadata. Where available, HLA class I and class II types were obtained from metadata supplied by the sample provider rather than from assay-based typing.

In regard to this clone: No cognate antigen has been identified for it. There are no base qualities to consult, and no much larger clone falls within one base.

Study-wide findings and limitations: How much clinical and demographic metadata was included differed by source and by participant, and the metadata was provided uncurated.

The collaborating institutions used their own protocols to collect whole blood in K2EDTA tubes. Collaborator samples were shipped for TCRbeta analysis as frozen whole blood, isolated PBMCs, or DNA extracted from either sample type. From cysteine to phenylalanine, the CDR3 is 15 amino acids long. The entry retains the CDR3 DNA only, 45 bases that are in frame from base 1. For CDR1 and CDR2, the germline V gene lists SGHTA and FQGNSA. The V and J ends are trimmed by 5 bases and 5 bases, leaving 18 bases between them. TCRbeta CDR3 regions were amplified from genomic DNA using the immunoSEQ Assay, a bias-controlled multiplex PCR. The original methods were these. The number of nucleated cells in each sample was estimated by amplification of reference gene primers within the assay. To quantify the absolute abundance of each unique TCRbeta CDR3 rearrangement, sequence reads were collapsed and filtered. For each sample, productive Simpson clonality was calculated as the square root of Simpson's diversity index over productive rearrangements. As stored in TCRdb, this immuneACCESS dataset retains in-frame rearrangements with V and J assigned. A fraction of the clones does not appear; measured against another copy, unresolved V genes explain less than half of the discrepancy, and the remainder lacks a known reason. V and J calls and clone size come straight from that table; D and trimming were deduced from the DNA. This sample has around 340,000 clones in its table, and around 83% of those were observed once. Of the sample, around 3% is held by the ten largest clones.

This TCR derives from a man between 25 and 39 years old with active or convalescent COVID-19. The chain is made from TRBV7-2 and TRBJ2-5; a tentative D call is TRBD2 (5 bases match). The material sequenced was peripheral blood. The nucleotide sequence reads TGTGCCAGCAGCCCTCAGACCGGGGATGGGGAGACCCAGTACTTC. This encodes CASSPQTGDGETQYF.